These 17 T cell receptor beta chains share one sample of origin, sequenced in a study of T cell changes during pregnancy in multiple sclerosis. The repertoire was sequenced with immunoSEQ multiplex PCR; TCRdb's copy has only in-frame clones and lacks some. The profile covers roughly 50,000 clones, with 75% to 90% appearing a single time and 7% to 10% taken by the ten largest. The sample in question was CD8+ T cells from peripheral blood mononuclear cells, obtained in the second trimester of pregnancy. These receptors came from a female donor with multiple sclerosis, enrolled in a pregnancy study.

The chain joins TRBV6-5 to TRBJ2-2; a weak D match, TRBD2 (5 bases). The length of the CDR3 is 15 residues. Between the trimmed V and J ends, which lost 6 bases and 7 bases, there was a span of 18 bases. Germline CDR1 and CDR2: MNHEY and SVGAGI. CDR3 coding DNA: TGTGCCAGCAGCTATGGACTTTTCTCCCACGGGGAGCTGTTTTTT. Translation gives CASSYGLFSHGELFF.

The chain joins TRBV19 to TRBJ1-6, with D unclear. CDR1 LNHDA and CDR2 SQIVND come from the germline V gene (reference sequence). The CDR3 runs 12 residues. V dropped 3 bases and J dropped 10 bases, with 7 bases sitting between them. Written as DNA, the CDR3 is TGTGCCAGTAGTATCGGAGGATCACCCCTCCACTTT. The encoded protein is CASSIGGSPLHF.

This clone was detected once. The chain uses TRBV19 and TRBJ2-6; weak D call: TRBD2 (5 bases). Per germline, CDR1 LNHDA and CDR2 SQIVND (reference sequence). Trimming shortened V by 0 bases and J by 0 bases, and 9 bases separated the two germline ends. There are 17 residues in the CDR3. As DNA, the CDR3 is TGTGCCAGTAGTATAGAAGTCGGGGACTCTGGGGCCAACGTCCTGACTTTC. Amino acids: CASSIEVGDSGANVLTF.

V usage is TRBV5-5 and J usage is TRBJ2-3; no reliable D call. The CDR3 contains 14 residues. CDR1 and CDR2 (germline): SGHKS, YYEKEE (reference sequence). V lost 1 base and J lost 1, with 7 bases in between. The CDR3: CASSLYRGTDTQYF. CDR3 bases: TGTGCCAGCAGCTTGTATCGCGGCACAGATACGCAGTATTTT.

The gene calls are TRBV2 and TRBJ1-5, with 7 bases matching TRBD1. The CDR3 covers 14 residues. Losses at the gene ends were 3 bases for V and 7 bases for J; bases not matched to a gene: 6. Germline loops: CDR1 SNHLY, CDR2 FYNNEI. In DNA form, the CDR3 reads TGTGCCAGCAGTGACCCTATGACAGGGCAGCCCCAGCATTTT. Its translation: CASSDPMTGQPQHF.

The chain joins TRBV2 to TRBJ2-5, with D possibly being TRBD1 (5 bases). The V gene lost 11 bases and the J gene lost 0 bases, with 13 bases spanning the gap. Germline V CDR1 and CDR2: SNHLY, FYNNEI. This CDR3 has 13 amino acids. The CDR3 DNA sequence: TGTGCCTTTCAAGACAGCCACCAAGAGACCCAGTACTTC. Amino acid sequence: CAFQDSHQETQYF.

V and J are TRBV7-9 and TRBJ2-7, with 13 nucleotides matching TRBD2. J gave up 3 bases and V 5 bases, and 7 bases lay outside the gene matches. The CDR3 covers 16 residues. Germline CDR1 and CDR2: SEHNR and FQNEAQ (reference sequence). The CDR3 DNA reads TGTGCCAGCAGCCGGACTAGCGGGGGTTGGGACTACGAGCAGTACTTC. Translation: CASSRTSGGWDYEQYF.

The J gene is TRBJ2-2, the V gene TRBV6-1; TRBD2 matches 9 bases. V was pared by 2 bases and J by 4 bases, with 2 bases of the junction left unmatched. The CDR3 runs 15 residues. Per the germline V gene, CDR1 is MNHNS and CDR2 is SASEGT. The CDR3 sequence: CASSELRGGTGELFF. CDR3 bases: TGTGCCAGCAGTGAATTGCGGGGGGGCACCGGGGAGCTGTTTTTT.

The chain combines TRBV27 with TRBJ2-1, with 14 bases that match TRBD2. With 5 bases clipped from V and 2 bases from J, the junction kept 2 bases outside the gene matches. CDR3 length equals 16 residues. Per germline, CDR1 MNHEY and CDR2 SMNVEV (reference sequence). The CDR3 sequence is CASSRLAGGAYNEQFF. In nucleotides, the CDR3 is TGTGCCAGCAGTCGACTAGCGGGGGGGGCCTACAATGAGCAGTTCTTC.

The chain uses TRBV2 and TRBJ2-7; D perhaps matches TRBD1 (6 bases). CDR1 and CDR2 from the germline V gene are SNHLY and FYNNEI. The V end lost 6 bases, the J end lost 4 bases, and 13 bases lay between the germline ends. The CDR3 is 13 amino acids. This CDR3 reads CASSPGTFYEQYF. As DNA, the CDR3 is TGTGCCAGCAGCCCCGGGACATTTTACGAGCAGTACTTC.

The chain recombines TRBV19 with TRBJ2-1, with 7 bases identical to TRBD1. The CDR3 is 15 amino acids. J lost 7 bases, V lost 4 bases, and 10 bases had no gene match. In germline, CDR1 is LNHDA, CDR2 SQIVND (reference sequence). The chain's CDR3 is CASSNLPTGWNEQFF. The CDR3 region has the DNA TGTGCCAGTAGTAATCTCCCGACAGGGTGGAATGAGCAGTTCTTC.

V usage is TRBV27 and J usage is TRBJ2-2, with no clear D. The CDR3 runs 15 residues. V was trimmed by 6 bases and J by 6 bases, leaving 17 bases between them. The germline CDR1 and CDR2 sequences are MNHEY and SMNVEV (reference sequence). DNA of the CDR3: TGTGCCAGCAGGACCACCGAGGCTGTCTCCGGGGAGCTGTTTTTT. This sequence encodes CASRTTEAVSGELFF.

This chain joins TRBV9 and TRBJ2-3; 12 nucleotides agree with TRBD2. The J segment lost 6 bases and the V segment lost 3 bases, leaving 8 bases of the junction unmatched. The CDR3 sequence is 16 residues long. Germline V gene sequence: CDR1 SGDLS, CDR2 YYNGEE. The CDR3 bases are TGTGCCAGCAGCGCAGGGACTAGCGGGTGGAGTGATACGCAGTATTTT. Amino acids: CASSAGTSGWSDTQYF.

The chain links TRBV29-1 to TRBJ2-7; D ambiguous. CDR1 is SQVTM and CDR2 is ANQGSEA in the germline V gene. The CDR3 runs to 11 residues. V lost 4 bases, J lost 4 bases, and 8 bases lay in between. The chain's CDR3 is CSVGTRYEQYF. For the CDR3, the DNA is TGCAGCGTTGGCACGAGATACGAGCAGTACTTC.

The chain recombines TRBV5-8 with TRBJ2-1; 7 nucleotides match TRBD1. The J segment lost 5 bases and the V segment lost 4 bases, leaving 9 bases of the junction unmatched. Germline CDR1 is SGHTS and CDR2 is YDEGEE. CDR3 length: 15 residues. CDR3 coding DNA: TGTGCCAGCAGCCTAGACAGGGTTACGGACAATGAGCAGTTCTTC. Protein product: CASSLDRVTDNEQFF.

This chain joins TRBV10-1 and TRBJ2-2, with a tentative D call TRBD1 (6 bases). The germline gives CDR1 WNHNN, CDR2 SYGVQD (reference sequence). There are 15 residues in the CDR3. V lost 2 bases and J 4 bases, leaving 11 bases between the germline ends. For the CDR3, the DNA is TGCGCCAGCAGTGAGGCAGGGGCCGGCACCGGGGAGCTGTTTTTT. Encoded protein: CASSEAGAGTGELFF.

This sequence joins TRBV10-3 and TRBJ2-4; TRBD2 agrees at 10 bases. V shed 3 bases and J 7 bases; nucleotides not matched to a gene: 6. CDR1 is ENHRY and CDR2 is SYGVKD in the germline V gene. This CDR3 spans 15 amino acids. Here the CDR3 DNA reads TGTGCCATCAGTGACCCTCTAGCGGGGGTTAACATTCAGTACTTC. The encoded protein is CAISDPLAGVNIQYF.